This T cell receptor (beta chain) was captured by sequencing in a study of beta chain features in type 1 diabetes (dated by TCRdb to between 2017 and 2018). For the wider study: Mean age, gender distribution, total cell number and subset yield were not different between patients and healthy donors. Across all samples, 90 million to 130 million sorted cells were examined, and cell number per subset correlated strongly with RNA yield. The study compared TCRB repertoires of sorted circulating CD4+ T cell subsets between recently diagnosed type 1 diabetes patients and matched healthy donors. Whereas all 28 donors provided naive and central memory subsets, regulatory and stem cell-like memory subsets were isolated from just 8 patients and roughly eight healthy donors. Results and caveats for the whole study, not just this receptor: Because cDNA was sequenced instead of genomic DNA, activated cells with high expression could be over-represented, although the groups did not differ in activation or CD3 levels. Naive, central memory and regulatory TCRB repertoires appeared to be more alike among patients than among healthy donors. PCR may preferentially amplify shorter templates, but because patient and control samples were amplified and corrected together, any resulting skew would affect both groups equally. Because small numbers of individuals were included in the HLA sub-analyses, any influence of HLA type on TCRB rearrangement was left unresolved. In all four CD4+ subsets, TCRB CDR3 length was moderately but significantly shorter in type 1 diabetes patients. At VDJ recombination sites, type 1 diabetes patients had fewer insertions and more deleted nucleotides, which implies abnormalities in thymic rearrangement.

From each donor, a single peripheral blood sample of about 100 mL on average was drawn into heparinised tubes. A BD FACSAria II and a panel including CD45RO, CCR7, CD25, CD127, CD95 and CD27 were used to sort naive, central memory, regulatory and stem cell-like memory CD4+ T cells. All sorted populations exceeded 95% purity. PBMCs were separated immediately by Lymphoprep density gradient centrifugation and were stained directly, without being cultured. So that batch effects would be minimized, each experiment stained and sorted samples in pairs, pairing one healthy donor with one patient. Ends trimmed: V by 4 bases, J by 5 bases; bases unmatched to a gene: 10. Taken from cysteine to phenylalanine, the CDR3 has 15 residues. The sequence is cut down to CDR3 DNA, 45 bases in frame from base 1. The germline V gene provides CDR1 MDHEN and CDR2 SYDVKM. All of the isolated RNA was reverse transcribed with the High Capacity cDNA Reverse Transcription Kit, so expressed TCRB transcripts were sequenced. Deep immunoSEQ sequencing was applied to naive, central memory and regulatory T cell samples, giving an average of roughly 3.5 million total reads per sample. Sorted cells were lysed in RLT buffer and RNA was extracted with DNase-treated RNeasy Micro or Mini kits, depending on cell number. Each cell subset was processed on its own to prevent cross-contamination, while patient and healthy donor samples were processed together. The immunoSEQ multiplex PCR was used to amplify TCRB sequences from cDNA, yielding 87-bp fragments that span the CDR3 region. Sequencing of the amplicons was done on the Illumina HiSeq platform. In the authors' own workflow: PCR bias was computationally corrected using synthetic template baselines, reads within Hamming distance 2 were collapsed, and singletons that could not be merged were discarded. Reads were aligned against IMGT to assign V, D and J genes, CDR3 length and insertions or deletions at six rearrangement sites. Within each subset, clonotype counts were normalized to sorted cell number, after which true diversity and Gini coefficients were computed with the tcR R package. Repertoire sharing was quantified using the overlap coefficient calculated on TCRB nucleotide sequences. The immuneACCESS repertoire file appears here via TCRdb, limited to in-frame rearrangements. These files lack a portion of the clones; in checked studies, under half of the deficit traces to unresolved V genes, and the cause of the others is not known. D and trimming were read from the DNA, whereas the V and J calls and clone size are those reported in that table. In all, the sample holds around 180,000 clones, and around an eighth of those were seen once. The ten largest clones capture roughly 0.6% of the sample.

Note on this clone: Its target antigen remains unknown. No much larger clone exists at a distance of one base, and base qualities are not known.

This sequence was found in a woman aged 18-29 years in good health. The receptor chain draws on TRBV28 and TRBJ2-7, and 8 bases in between align with TRBD2. The source material was central memory CD4+ T cells from blood. The nucleotide sequence reads as follows: TGTGCCAGCAGTTCCCCCAGCGGGGGCCGGGACGAGCAGTACTTC. The encoded protein is CASSSPSGGRDEQYF.